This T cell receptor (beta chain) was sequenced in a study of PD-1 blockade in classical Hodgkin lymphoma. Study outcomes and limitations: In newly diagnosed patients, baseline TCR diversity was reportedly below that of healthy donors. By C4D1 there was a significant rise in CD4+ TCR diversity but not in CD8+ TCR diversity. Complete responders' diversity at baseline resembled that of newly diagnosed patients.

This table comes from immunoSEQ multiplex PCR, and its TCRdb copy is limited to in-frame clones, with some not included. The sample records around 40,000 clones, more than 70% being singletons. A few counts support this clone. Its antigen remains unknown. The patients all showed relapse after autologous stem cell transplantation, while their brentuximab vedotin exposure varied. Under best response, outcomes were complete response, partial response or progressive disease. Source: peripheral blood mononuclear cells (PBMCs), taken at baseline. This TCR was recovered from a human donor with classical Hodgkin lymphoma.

This CDR3 reads CASSPRTGGGETQYF. The DNA of the CDR3 is TGTGCCAGTAGTCCTAGGACAGGTGGGGGGGAGACCCAGTACTTC. This chain uses TRBV19 with TRBJ2-5; D perhaps matches TRBD1 (7 bases). Trimming removed 5 bases at V and 5 bases at J, with 18 bases between. Germline V gives CDR1 LNHDA, CDR2 SQIVND (reference sequence). The CDR3 is 15 residues long.